A single sample gave rise to the 5 T cell receptor beta chains below, sequenced in a study of blood T cell repertoires in COVID-19. Assay: immunoSEQ multiplex PCR; the TCRdb copy retains only in-frame clones and omits some. The repertoire holds around 100,000 clones, with approximately 86% as singletons. Sequencing was done on a sample of peripheral blood. Receptor source: an elderly man with acute or convalescent COVID-19.

This chain connects TRBV7-8 to TRBJ2-1; 12 bases agree with TRBD2. The CDR3 runs to 17 residues. Trimming cost V 0 bases and J 5 bases; bases outside gene matches: 5. CDR1 is SGHVS, CDR2 FQNEAQ, per germline. The CDR3 nucleotides read TGTGCCAGCAGCTTAGCGATAGGACTAGCGGGACACAATGAGCAGTTCTTC. Its translation is CASSLAIGLAGHNEQFF. Complete variable domain (other parts from reference TRBV7-8 and TRBJ2-1): GAGVSQSPRYKVAKRGQDVALRCDPISGHVSLFWYQQALGQGPEFLTYFQNEAQLDKSGLPSDRFFAERPEGSVSTLKIQRTQQEDSAVYLCASSLAIGLAGHNEQFFGPGTRLTVL.

The chain links TRBV27 to TRBJ1-2; TRBD1 is a possible D gene (6 bases). Germline CDR1 MNHEY, CDR2 SMNVEV (reference sequence). V dropped 4 bases and J dropped 7 bases, with 13 bases sitting between them. This CDR3 is 13 amino acids long. CDR3 loop: CASSSQGFGGYTF. The CDR3 nucleotides read TGTGCCAGCAGTTCACAGGGTTTCGGTGGCTACACCTTC.

This clone was seen once. As DNA, the CDR3 is TGTGCCAGCATCATTGGACAGGGGAGCTTCGATGAGCAGTTCTTC. This translates into CASIIGQGSFDEQFF. This chain links TRBV5-5 with TRBJ2-1; 9 bases align to TRBD1. CDR3 length equals 15 residues. Germline V gene sequence: CDR1 SGHKS, CDR2 YYEKEE (reference sequence). The J segment lost 8 bases and the V segment lost 6 bases, leaving 12 bases of the junction unmatched.

The genes are TRBV6-5 and TRBJ2-3; 11 bases match TRBD2. The CDR3 length is 15 residues. The trim removed 5 bases at V and 2 bases at J, leaving 3 bases unmatched. CDR1 and CDR2 from the germline V gene are MNHEY and SVGAGI. The CDR3 spells CASSQGLAVTDTQYF. CDR3 bases: TGTGCCAGCAGTCAGGGACTAGCGGTCACAGATACGCAGTATTTT.

The gene calls are TRBV28 and TRBJ2-7; D unresolved. Trimming shortened V by 3 bases and J by 2 bases, and 11 bases separated the two germline ends. Germline lookup yields CDR1 MDHEN and CDR2 SYDVKM. The CDR3 consists of 14 residues. The CDR3 DNA reads as TGTGCCAGCAGTTTGCCAGGCAGCCCCTACGAGCAGTACTTC. Protein: CASSLPGSPYEQYF.